The 10 T cell receptor beta chains given below trace back to one sample, sequenced in a study of cytomegalovirus exposure and HLA in healthy donors. PCR was performed using 60 Vbeta and 13 Jbeta primers. Measured with immunoSEQ multiplex PCR; TCRdb has only the in-frame clones, and not every one. The sample has more than 150,000 clones; about 85% are singletons. The sample consisted of PBMCs. Source of these receptors: a man aged 50 to 59 in good health and CMV-seropositive.

J is TRBJ2-7 and V is TRBV6-5, with D possibly TRBD2 on 9 matching bases. V was cut by 4 bases and J by 5 bases, with 21 bases left in between. This CDR3 region has 16 residues. Germline V CDR1 and CDR2: MNHEY, SVGAGI. CDR3 bases: TGTGCCAGCAGTTCGCGGGGGGGGACAGGCACCCACGAGCAGTACTTC. This translates into CASSSRGGTGTHEQYF.

The chain uses TRBV5-1 and TRBJ2-5; 7 positions agree with TRBD2. This CDR3 is 15 amino acids long. In germline, CDR1 is SGHRS, CDR2 YFSETQ. The V segment lost 5 bases and the J segment 5 bases; nucleotides outside the gene matches: 12. CDR3 coding DNA: TGCGCCAGCAGGCCCTTTGTGGCCGGGGGGGAGACCCAGTACTTC. Protein sequence: CASRPFVAGGETQYF.

This clone was counted only a few times. V gene TRBV7-3 combines with J gene TRBJ2-7; tentatively, D is TRBD2 (5 bases). CDR1 and CDR2 from the germline V gene are SGHTA and FQGTGA. This CDR3 spans 13 amino acids. V shed 0 bases and J shed 6 bases, with 9 bases lying between them. The CDR3, as DNA: TGTGCCAGCAGCTTAACTTCCCGGGGCGAGCAGTACTTC. Translated, it gives CASSLTSRGEQYF.

The chain combines TRBV11-2 with TRBJ1-4, with no clear D. The V end was cut by 0 bases, the J end by 0 bases, with 8 bases between. CDR3 length: 16 amino acids. CDR1 is SGHAT, CDR2 FQNNGV, per germline. The chain's CDR3 is CASSLDLPATNEKLFF. In DNA, the CDR3 is TGTGCCAGCAGCTTAGATCTGCCAGCAACTAATGAAAAACTGTTTTTT. The full variable domain, its missing parts supplied by reference TRBV11-2 and TRBJ1-4, is EAGVAQSPRYKIIEKRQSVAFWCNPISGHATLYWYQQILGQGPKLLIQFQNNGVVDDSQLPKDRFSAERLKGVDSTLKIQPAKLEDSAVYLCASSLDLPATNEKLFFGSGTQLSVL.

This clone was counted a few times. The V call is TRBV20-1, the J call TRBJ2-5, with unresolved D. The J call may be wrong; the DNA end is better matched by TRBJ2-7. Germline CDR1 reads DFQATT; CDR2 reads SNEGSKA (reference sequence). The CDR3 covers 10 residues. The CDR3 nucleotides are TGCAGTGCTTGGTCGAACGAGCAGTACTTC. This translates into CSAWSNEQYF.

This sequence joins TRBV2 and TRBJ2-1; 8 bases align to TRBD1. This CDR3 region has 12 residues. Per the germline V gene, CDR1 is SNHLY and CDR2 is FYNNEI. J lost 12 bases, V lost 7 bases, and 8 bases had no gene match. The CDR3 DNA reads TGTGCCAGCATGGACAGGGCAGTAGGGCAGTTCTTC. Translating it yields CASMDRAVGQFF. The entire variable domain, with the rest obtained from reference TRBV2 and TRBJ2-1, is as follows: EPEVTQTPSHQVTQMGQEVILRCVPISNHLYFYWYRQILGQKVEFLVSFYNNEISEKSEIFDDQFSVERPDGSNFTLKIRSTKLEDSAMYFCASMDRAVGQFFGPGTRLTVL.

V is TRBV7-3 and J is TRBJ2-5; D perhaps matches TRBD1 (7 bases). V was trimmed by 3 bases and J by 2 bases, leaving 10 bases between them. Germline loops: CDR1 SGHTA, CDR2 FQGTGA. The CDR3 loop spans 14 amino acids. As DNA, the CDR3 is TGTGCCAGCAGCTTCCAGGGGGGACAAGAGACCCAGTACTTC. Translating it yields CASSFQGGQETQYF.

This chain joins TRBV5-5 and TRBJ1-2, with TRBD1 identical over 9 bases. The germline CDR1 and CDR2 sequences are SGHKS and YYEKEE (reference sequence). Losses at the gene ends were 7 bases for V and 5 bases for J; bases not matched to a gene: 9. The CDR3 length is 14 residues. The CDR3 coding sequence is TGTGCCAGCGGCAAAACAGGGGGCGGTTATGGCTACACCTTC. It translates to CASGKTGGGYGYTF.

The chain couples TRBV7-9 to TRBJ2-1, with a possible D match to TRBD1 (6 bases). The CDR3 is 12 amino acids. Germline V gene data show CDR1 as SEHNR and CDR2 as FQNEAQ (reference sequence). V lost 0 bases to trimming and J lost 11 bases, with 8 bases between them. The CDR3 loop reads CASSLAGHKQFF. The CDR3 bases are TGTGCCAGCAGCTTAGCGGGACATAAGCAGTTCTTC. Based on the CDR3 plus reference TRBV7-9 and TRBJ2-1, the full variable domain is DTGVSQNPRHKITKRGQNVTFRCDPISEHNRLYWYRQTLGQGPEFLTYFQNEAQLEKSRLLSDRFSAERPKGSFSTLEIQRTEQGDSAMYLCASSLAGHKQFFGPGTRLTVL.

The chain recombines TRBV28 with TRBJ1-4, with 10 bases aligning to TRBD1. V lost 6 bases to trimming and J lost 12 bases; unmatched junction nucleotides: 19. This CDR3 has 17 residues. CDR1 MDHEN and CDR2 SYDVKM come from the germline V gene. CDR3 nucleotide sequence: TGTGCCAGCAGACCCTTAGACAGGGGGCTTGGGTGGGAGGAACTGTTTTTT. This translates into CASRPLDRGLGWEELFF.